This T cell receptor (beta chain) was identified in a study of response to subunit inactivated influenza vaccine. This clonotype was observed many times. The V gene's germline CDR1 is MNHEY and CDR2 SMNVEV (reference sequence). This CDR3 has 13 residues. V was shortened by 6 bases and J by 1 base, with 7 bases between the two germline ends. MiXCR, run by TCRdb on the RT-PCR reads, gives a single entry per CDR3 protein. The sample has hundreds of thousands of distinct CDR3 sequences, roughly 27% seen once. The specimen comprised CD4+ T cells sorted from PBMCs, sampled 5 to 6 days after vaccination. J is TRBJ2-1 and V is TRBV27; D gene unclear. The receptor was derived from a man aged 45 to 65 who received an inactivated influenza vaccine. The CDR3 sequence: CASRAGSYNEQFF. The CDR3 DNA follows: TGTGCCAGCAGGGCTGGATCCTACAATGAGCAGTTCTTC.